In its sample, the clone carrying this T cell receptor (beta chain) was seen many times. What it recognizes is unknown. This specimen comes from a study of T cells in Graves' hyperthyroidism and ophthalmopathy. V was pared by 3 bases and J by 1 base, with 15 bases between. CDR3 length: 16 residues. Germline values: CDR1 SGHAT, CDR2 FQNNGV. Ophthalmopathy patients all had a Clinical Activity Score of at least 3, a NOSPECS grade of at least 4 and disease under 3 months old. Uncontrolled infection, other autoimmune disease, pregnancy or lactation disqualified patients from enrolment. Study-wide findings and caveats: Progression to ophthalmopathy was predicted a median of 6.5 months early. From stable hyperthyroidism, ophthalmopathy was separated by a 13 V-J model.

RNA transcripts were the template for amplifying TCR beta CDR3 regions. An initial round of RT-PCR targeting the TCR CDR3 relied on the HTBI primer set. TCRdb re-called the multiplex PCR reads through MiXCR, storing one row per CDR3 protein. The table records some 570,000 distinct CDR3 sequences, approximately 17% of them present only once. Source material: blood. The chain employs TRBV11-2 and TRBJ2-5; D perhaps matches TRBD2 (7 bases). This clonotype was sampled from a woman in her late teens or twenties with Graves' ophthalmopathy. DNA of the CDR3: TGTGCCAGCAGCTTTATGGCGGGGGCCCCCCAAGAGACCCAGTACTTC. It specifies CASSFMAGAPQETQYF.